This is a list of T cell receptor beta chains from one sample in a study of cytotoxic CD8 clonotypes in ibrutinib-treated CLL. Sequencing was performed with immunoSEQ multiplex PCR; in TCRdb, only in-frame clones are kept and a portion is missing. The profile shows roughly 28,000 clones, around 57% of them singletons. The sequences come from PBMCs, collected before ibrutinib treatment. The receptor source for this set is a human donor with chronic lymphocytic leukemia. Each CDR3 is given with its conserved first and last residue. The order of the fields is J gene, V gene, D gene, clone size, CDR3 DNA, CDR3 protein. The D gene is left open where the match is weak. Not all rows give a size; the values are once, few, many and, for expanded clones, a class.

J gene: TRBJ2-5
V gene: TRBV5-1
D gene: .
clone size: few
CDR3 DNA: TGCGCCAGCAGCTTCGGACCCTCGGCCGGCCAAGAGACCCAGTACTTC
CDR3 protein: CASSFGPSAGQETQYF

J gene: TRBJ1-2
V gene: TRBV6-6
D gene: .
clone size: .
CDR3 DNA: TGTGCCAGCAGTTACTCAGCAGGGCCCTATGGCTACACCTTC
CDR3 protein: CASSYSAGPYGYTF

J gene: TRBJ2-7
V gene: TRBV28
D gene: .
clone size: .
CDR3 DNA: TGTGCCAGCAGTTTGGTCGTCTACGAGCAGTACTTC
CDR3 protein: CASSLVVYEQYF

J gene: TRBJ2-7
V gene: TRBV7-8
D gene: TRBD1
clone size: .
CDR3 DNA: TGTGCCAGCAGCTTGGACAGGGTACGGACGTACGAGCAGTACTTC
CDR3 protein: CASSLDRVRTYEQYF

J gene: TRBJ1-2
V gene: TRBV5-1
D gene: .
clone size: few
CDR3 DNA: TGCGCCAGCAGCTTCATTCAGGGACATTATGGCTACACCTTC
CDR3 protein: CASSFIQGHYGYTF

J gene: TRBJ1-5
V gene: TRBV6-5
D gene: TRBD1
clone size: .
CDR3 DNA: TGTGCCAGCAGTTACGACGGGACAGCTCTCCGGCCCCAGCATTTT
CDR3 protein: CASSYDGTALRPQHF

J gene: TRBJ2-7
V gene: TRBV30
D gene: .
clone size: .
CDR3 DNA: TGTGCCTGGAGTTTCGGAACAACTATCTACGAGCAGTACTTC
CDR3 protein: CAWSFGTTIYEQYF

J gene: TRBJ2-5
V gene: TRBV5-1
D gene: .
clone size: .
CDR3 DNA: TGCGCCAGCAGTTCCATAGGTGACGGTTCCTCGACCCAGTACTTC
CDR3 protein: CASSSIGDGSSTQYF

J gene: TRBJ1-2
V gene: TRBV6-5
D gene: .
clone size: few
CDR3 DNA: TGTGCCAGCAGTTACTCCTCGGCAGGGTACTATGGCTACACCTTC
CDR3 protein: CASSYSSAGYYGYTF

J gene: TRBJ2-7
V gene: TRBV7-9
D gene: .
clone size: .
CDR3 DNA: TGTGCCAGCAGCTTAGGCCTCGACAGTGTCGAGCAGTACTTC
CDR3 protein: CASSLGLDSVEQYF

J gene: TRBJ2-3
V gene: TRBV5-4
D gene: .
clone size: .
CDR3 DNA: TGTGCCAGCAGCTTGAGGAGGGCCGGAGGCACAGATACGCAGTATTTT
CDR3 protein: CASSLRRAGGTDTQYF

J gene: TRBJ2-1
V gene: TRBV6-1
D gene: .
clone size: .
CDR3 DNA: TGTGCCAGCCGGGACGGTGCAGGCGAGCAGTTCTTC
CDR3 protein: CASRDGAGEQFF

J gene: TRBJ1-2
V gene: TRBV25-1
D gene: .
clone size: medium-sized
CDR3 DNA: TGTGCCAGCAGTCTTGGGACCGATGTCTATGGCTACACCTTC
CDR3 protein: CASSLGTDVYGYTF

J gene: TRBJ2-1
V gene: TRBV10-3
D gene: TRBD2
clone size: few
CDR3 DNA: TGTGCCATCAGTGAGCGGGAGGGCCTCAATGAGCAGTTCTTC
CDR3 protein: CAISEREGLNEQFF

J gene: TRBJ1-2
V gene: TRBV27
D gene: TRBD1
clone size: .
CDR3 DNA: TGTGCCAGCAGTTTAGGCGGAGGGGGCGACTATGGCTACACCTTC
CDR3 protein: CASSLGGGGDYGYTF

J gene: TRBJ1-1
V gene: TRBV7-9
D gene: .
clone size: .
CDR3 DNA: TGTGCCAGCAGCTTGGGGCAGCAGTCGACTGAAGCTTTCTTT
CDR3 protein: CASSLGQQSTEAFF

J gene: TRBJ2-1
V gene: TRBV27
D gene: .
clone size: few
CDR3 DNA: TGTGCCAGCAGTTTACCGGGATTTGAGCAGTTCTTC
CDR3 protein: CASSLPGFEQFF

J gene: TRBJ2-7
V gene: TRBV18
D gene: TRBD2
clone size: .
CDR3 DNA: TGTGCCAGCTCACCACGTCTAGCGGGCTACGAGCAGTACTTC
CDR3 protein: CASSPRLAGYEQYF

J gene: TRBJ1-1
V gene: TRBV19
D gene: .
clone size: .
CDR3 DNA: TGTGCCACCACCTGGGGTAGCGGGAACACTGAAGCTTTCTTT
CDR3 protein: CATTWGSGNTEAFF

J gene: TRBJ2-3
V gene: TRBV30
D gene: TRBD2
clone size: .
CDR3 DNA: TGTGCCTGGACGAGGGCGAGCGGGGGGACTAGCACAGATACGCAGTATTTT
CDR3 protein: CAWTRASGGTSTDTQYF

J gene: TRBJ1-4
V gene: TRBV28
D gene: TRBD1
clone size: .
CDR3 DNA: TGTGCCAGCAGCCGGACAGGGGGCGGTGAAAAACTGTTTTTT
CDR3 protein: CASSRTGGGEKLFF

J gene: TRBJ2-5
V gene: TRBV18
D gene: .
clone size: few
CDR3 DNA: TGTGCCAGCTCACCACCAGGAATCCAAGAGACCCAGTACTTC
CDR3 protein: CASSPPGIQETQYF